This T cell receptor (beta chain) originates from a study of cytomegalovirus exposure and HLA in healthy donors. General observations from the study: The authors assumed roughly uniform sequencing depth across donors for presence/absence analyses. In vitro data verified a few CMV-associated chains as specific for CMV antigens. In an earlier analysis, in under 700 donors, most V segments appeared productive either ~87% or ~30% of the time. Apart from CMV serostatus, no immune exposure information was available.

The PCR made use of 60 Vbeta and 13 Jbeta primers. TCRdb's copy holds only in-frame clones and misses some; the assay was immunoSEQ multiplex PCR. The sample yields about 160,000 clones, around 69% seen once. The CDR3 contains 15 residues. V shed 4 bases, J shed 2 bases, and the junction held 3 bases outside the gene matches. Germline V gene data show CDR1 as SGHTA and CDR2 as FQGNSA. As regards this clone: Its antigen is currently unknown.

The V and J genes are TRBV7-2 and TRBJ1-3; 9 bases agree with TRBD1. The sequenced sample consisted of PBMCs. The TCR sequence derives from a man in his 60s in good health and CMV-seronegative. CDR3: CASSWGTGTGNTIYF. As DNA, the CDR3 is TGTGCCAGCAGCTGGGGGACAGGGACTGGAAACACCATATATTTT.